Listed here is a single T cell receptor (beta chain). The conserved closing phenylalanine or tryptophan is absent in this CDR3, likely reflecting a read error. Using its own MiXCR run on the RT-PCR reads, TCRdb lists one record per CDR3 protein. In the table there are about 540,000 distinct CDR3 sequences, 13% to 15% of which are singletons. Germline V gives CDR1 SGHVS, CDR2 FQNEAQ. The ends were cut back, 5 bases at V and 0 bases at J, with 10 bases in the middle. The CDR3 sequence is 14 residues long. The data were taken from a study of response to subunit inactivated influenza vaccine. The sequenced sample was PBMCs from blood, obtained about 11 days after vaccination. This TCR was recovered from a man between 50 and 59 years old who received an inactivated influenza vaccine. This chain joins TRBV7-8 and TRBJ2-5, with D perhaps assigned TRBD1 or TRBD2 (5 bases each). The CDR3 nucleotides read TGTGCCAGCAGCCCCGGGACCTACCAAGAGACCCAGTACTAC. It specifies CASSPGTYQETQYY.